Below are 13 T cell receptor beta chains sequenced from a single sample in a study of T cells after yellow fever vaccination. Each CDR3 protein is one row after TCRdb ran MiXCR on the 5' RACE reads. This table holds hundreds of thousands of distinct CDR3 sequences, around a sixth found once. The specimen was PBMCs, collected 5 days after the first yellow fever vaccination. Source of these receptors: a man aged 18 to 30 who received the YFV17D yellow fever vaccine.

CDR3 coding DNA: TGTGCCAGCAGCTTGCCGGGACAATCTGCCTCCTACGAGCAGTACTTC. Its protein is CASSLPGQSASYEQYF. This chain connects TRBV7-2 to TRBJ2-7, with D perhaps matching TRBD1 (6 bases). The CDR3 is made up of 16 amino acids. The V end was cut by 3 bases, the J end by 0 bases, with 15 bases between. The germline gives CDR1 SGHTA, CDR2 FQGNSA.

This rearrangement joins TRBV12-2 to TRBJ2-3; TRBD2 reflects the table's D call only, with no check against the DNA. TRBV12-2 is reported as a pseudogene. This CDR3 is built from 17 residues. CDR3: CASRLVGSGDDTDTQYF. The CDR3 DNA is TGTGCAAGTCGCTTAGTGGGTAGCGGGGATGACACAGATACGCAGTATTTT.

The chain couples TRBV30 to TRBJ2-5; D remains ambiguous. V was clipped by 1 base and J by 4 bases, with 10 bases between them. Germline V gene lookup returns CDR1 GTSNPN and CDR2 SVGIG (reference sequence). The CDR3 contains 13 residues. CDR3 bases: TGTGCCTGGAGTGGGACGACCATAGAGACCCAGTACTTC. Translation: CAWSGTTIETQYF.

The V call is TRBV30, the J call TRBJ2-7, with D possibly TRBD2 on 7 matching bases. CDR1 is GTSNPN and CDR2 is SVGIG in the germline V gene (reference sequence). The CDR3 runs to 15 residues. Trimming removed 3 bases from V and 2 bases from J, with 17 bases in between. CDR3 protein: CAWSRGAGLPYEQYF. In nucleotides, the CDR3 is TGTGCCTGGAGCCGGGGGGCAGGGCTGCCCTACGAGCAGTACTTC.

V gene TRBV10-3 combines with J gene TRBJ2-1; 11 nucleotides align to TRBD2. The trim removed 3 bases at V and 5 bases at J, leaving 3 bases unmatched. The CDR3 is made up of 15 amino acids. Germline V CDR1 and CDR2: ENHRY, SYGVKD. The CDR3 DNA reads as TGTGCCATCAGTGAACTAGCGGGGGAAAACAATGAGCAGTTCTTC. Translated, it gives CAISELAGENNEQFF.

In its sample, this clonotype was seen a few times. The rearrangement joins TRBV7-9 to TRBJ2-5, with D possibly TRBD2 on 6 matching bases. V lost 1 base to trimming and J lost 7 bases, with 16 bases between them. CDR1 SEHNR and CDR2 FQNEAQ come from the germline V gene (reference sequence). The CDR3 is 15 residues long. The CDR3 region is CASSLVGGTLGTQYF. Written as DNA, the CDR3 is TGTGCCAGCAGCTTAGTGGGCGGGACCCTGGGGACCCAGTACTTC. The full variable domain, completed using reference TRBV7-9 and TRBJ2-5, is DTGVSQNPRHKITKRGQNVTFRCDPISEHNRLYWYRQTLGQGPEFLTYFQNEAQLEKSRLLSDRFSAERPKGSFSTLEIQRTEQGDSAMYLCASSLVGGTLGTQYFGPGTRLLVL.

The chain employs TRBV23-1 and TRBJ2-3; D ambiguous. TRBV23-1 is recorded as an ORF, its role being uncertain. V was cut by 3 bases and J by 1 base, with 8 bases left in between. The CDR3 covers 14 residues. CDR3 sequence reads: CASSHPVGTDTQYF. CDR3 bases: TGCGCCAGCAGTCACCCAGTGGGCACAGATACGCAGTATTTT.

This CDR3 reads CASSKWTGGYTF. The DNA of the CDR3 is TGTGCCAGCAGCAAGTGGACTGGGGGCTACACCTTC. The chain couples TRBV7-2 to TRBJ1-2; unclear D gene. Trimming took off 5 bases at V and 8 bases at J, with 12 bases between the two ends. The length of the CDR3 is 12 residues. The germline gives CDR1 SGHTA, CDR2 FQGNSA.

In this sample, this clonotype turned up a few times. CDR3 sequence: CASSHYRGREEQETQYF. CDR3 DNA sequence: TGCGCCAGCAGCCATTACAGGGGGCGCGAGGAGCAAGAGACCCAGTACTTC. This sequence joins TRBV4-1 and TRBJ2-5; 9 bases map to TRBD1. CDR3 length equals 17 residues. V was clipped by 3 bases and J by 2 bases; unmatched bases: 10. The germline V gene has CDR1 MGHRA and CDR2 YSYEKL.

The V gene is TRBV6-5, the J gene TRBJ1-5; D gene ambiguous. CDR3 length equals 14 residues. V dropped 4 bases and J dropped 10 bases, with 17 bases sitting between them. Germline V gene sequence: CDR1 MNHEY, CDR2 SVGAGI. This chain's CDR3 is CASSFPRVLDPQHF. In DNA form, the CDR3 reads TGTGCCAGCAGTTTCCCGAGGGTTTTGGATCCCCAGCATTTT.

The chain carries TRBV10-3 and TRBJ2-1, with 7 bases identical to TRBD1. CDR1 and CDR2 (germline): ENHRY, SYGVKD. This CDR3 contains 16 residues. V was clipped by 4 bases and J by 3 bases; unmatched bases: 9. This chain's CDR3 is CAISGLEAGGYNEQFF. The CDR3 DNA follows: TGTGCCATCAGTGGGTTAGAGGCAGGGGGCTACAATGAGCAGTTCTTC.

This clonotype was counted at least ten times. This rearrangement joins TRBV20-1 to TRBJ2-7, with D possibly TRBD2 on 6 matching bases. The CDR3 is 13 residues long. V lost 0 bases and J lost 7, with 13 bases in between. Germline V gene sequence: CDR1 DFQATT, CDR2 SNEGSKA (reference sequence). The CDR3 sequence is CSARDYGTGEQYV. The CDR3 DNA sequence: TGCAGTGCTAGAGATTATGGGACTGGGGAGCAGTACGTC.

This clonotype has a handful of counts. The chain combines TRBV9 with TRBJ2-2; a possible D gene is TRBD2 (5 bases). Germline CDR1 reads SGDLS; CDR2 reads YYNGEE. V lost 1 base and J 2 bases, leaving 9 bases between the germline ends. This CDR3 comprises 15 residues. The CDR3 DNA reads TGTGCCAGCAGCGTATATGCGGGTAACACCGGGGAGCTGTTTTTT. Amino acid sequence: CASSVYAGNTGELFF.